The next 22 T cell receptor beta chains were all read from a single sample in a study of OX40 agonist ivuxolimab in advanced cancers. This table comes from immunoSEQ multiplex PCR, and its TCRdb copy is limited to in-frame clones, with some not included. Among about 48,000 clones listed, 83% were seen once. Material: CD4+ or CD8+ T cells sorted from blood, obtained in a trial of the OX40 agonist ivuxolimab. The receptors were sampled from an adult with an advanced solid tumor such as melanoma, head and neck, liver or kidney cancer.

The CDR3 coding sequence is TGTGCCAGCAGCGCGGGACTAGCAGAAAACATTCAGTACTTC. Residues: CASSAGLAENIQYF. The chain carries TRBV9 and TRBJ2-4; 9 bases agree with TRBD2. Germline V gives CDR1 SGDLS, CDR2 YYNGEE. V shed 3 bases, J shed 5 bases, and the junction held 3 bases outside the gene matches. The CDR3 is made up of 14 amino acids. Full variable domain (remainder filled in from reference TRBV9 and TRBJ2-4): DSGVTQTPKHLITATGQRVTLRCSPRSGDLSVYWYQQSLDQGLQFLIQYYNGEERAKGNILERFSAQQFPDLHSELNLSSLELGDSALYFCASSAGLAENIQYFGAGTRLSVL.

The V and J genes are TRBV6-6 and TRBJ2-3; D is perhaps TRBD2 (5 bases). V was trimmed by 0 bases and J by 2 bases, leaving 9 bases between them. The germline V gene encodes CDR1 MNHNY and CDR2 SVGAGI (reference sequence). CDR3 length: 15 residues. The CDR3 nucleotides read TGTGCCAGCAGTTACTCCGGGGAGAACACAGATACGCAGTATTTT. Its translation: CASSYSGENTDTQYF.

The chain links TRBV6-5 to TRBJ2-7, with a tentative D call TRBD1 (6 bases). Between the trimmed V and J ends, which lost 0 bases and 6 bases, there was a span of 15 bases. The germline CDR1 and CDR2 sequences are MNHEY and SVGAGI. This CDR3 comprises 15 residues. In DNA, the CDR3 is TGTGCCAGCAGTTACTCGACAGGACAGAACGGCGAGCAGTACTTC. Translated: CASSYSTGQNGEQYF.

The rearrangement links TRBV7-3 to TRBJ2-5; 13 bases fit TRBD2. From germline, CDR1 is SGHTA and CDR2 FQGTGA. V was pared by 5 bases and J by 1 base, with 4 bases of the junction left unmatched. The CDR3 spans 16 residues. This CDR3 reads CASSKTSGGFQETQYF. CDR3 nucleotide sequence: TGTGCCAGCAGCAAGACTAGCGGGGGGTTCCAAGAGACCCAGTACTTC.

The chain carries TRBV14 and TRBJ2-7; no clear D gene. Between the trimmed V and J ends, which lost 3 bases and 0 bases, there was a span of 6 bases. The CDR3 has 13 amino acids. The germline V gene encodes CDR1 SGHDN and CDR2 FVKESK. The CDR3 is CASSQGLSYEQYF. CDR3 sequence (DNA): TGTGCCAGCAGCCAGGGTCTCTCCTACGAGCAGTACTTC.

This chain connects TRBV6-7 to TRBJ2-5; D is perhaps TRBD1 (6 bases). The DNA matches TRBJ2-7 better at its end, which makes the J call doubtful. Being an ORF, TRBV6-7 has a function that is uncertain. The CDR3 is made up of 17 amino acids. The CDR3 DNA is TGTGCCAGCAGTTACCGTCCCCCCGGGACACACTCCTACGAGCAGTACTTC. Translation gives CASSYRPPGTHSYEQYF.

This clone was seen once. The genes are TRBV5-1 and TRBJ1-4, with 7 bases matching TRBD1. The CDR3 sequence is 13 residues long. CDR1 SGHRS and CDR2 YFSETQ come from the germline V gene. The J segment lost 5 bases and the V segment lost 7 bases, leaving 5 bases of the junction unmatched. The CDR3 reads CASAAGGNEKLFF. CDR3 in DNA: TGCGCCAGCGCGGCAGGGGGGAATGAAAAACTGTTTTTT.

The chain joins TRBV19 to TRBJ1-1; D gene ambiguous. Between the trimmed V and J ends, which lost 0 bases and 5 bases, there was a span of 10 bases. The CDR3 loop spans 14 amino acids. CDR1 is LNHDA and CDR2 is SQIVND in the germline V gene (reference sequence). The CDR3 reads CASSIEGSETEAFF. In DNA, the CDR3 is TGTGCCAGTAGTATAGAGGGGAGCGAGACTGAAGCTTTCTTT. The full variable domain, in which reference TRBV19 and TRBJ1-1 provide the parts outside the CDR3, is DGGITQSPKYLFRKEGQNVTLSCEQNLNHDAMYWYRQDPGQGLRLIYYSQIVNDFQKGDIAEGYSVSREKKESFPLTVTSAQKNPTAFYLCASSIEGSETEAFFGQGTRLTVV.

CDR3 coding DNA: TGTGCCAGCAGCTCAATAACCCCCGGCCAGCCCCAGCATTTT. Translated: CASSSITPGQPQHF. This rearrangement joins TRBV7-2 to TRBJ1-5, with D unresolved. Looked up from germline, CDR1 is SGHTA and CDR2 is FQGNSA. Trimming took 4 bases from V and 7 from J, leaving 14 bases between them. This CDR3 has 14 amino acids.

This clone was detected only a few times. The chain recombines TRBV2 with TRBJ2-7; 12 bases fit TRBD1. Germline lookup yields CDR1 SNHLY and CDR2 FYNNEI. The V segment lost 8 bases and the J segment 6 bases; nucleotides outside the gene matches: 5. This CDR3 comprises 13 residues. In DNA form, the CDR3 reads TGTGCCAGCCGGGGACAGGGGGCGAGCGAGCAGTACTTC. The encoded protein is CASRGQGASEQYF.

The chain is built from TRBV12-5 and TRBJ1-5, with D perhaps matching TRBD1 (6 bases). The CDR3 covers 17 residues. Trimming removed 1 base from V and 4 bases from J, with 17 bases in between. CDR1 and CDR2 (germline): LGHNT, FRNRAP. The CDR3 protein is CASGLASTVQGNQPQHF. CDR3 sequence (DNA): TGTGCTAGTGGTTTGGCTTCTACAGTGCAGGGGAATCAGCCCCAGCATTTT.

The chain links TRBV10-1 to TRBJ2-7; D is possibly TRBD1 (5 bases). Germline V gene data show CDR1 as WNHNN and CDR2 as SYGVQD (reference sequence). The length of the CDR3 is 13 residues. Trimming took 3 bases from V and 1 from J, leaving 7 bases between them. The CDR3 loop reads CASSEQVSYEQYF. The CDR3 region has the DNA TGCGCCAGCAGTGAACAGGTATCCTACGAGCAGTACTTC.

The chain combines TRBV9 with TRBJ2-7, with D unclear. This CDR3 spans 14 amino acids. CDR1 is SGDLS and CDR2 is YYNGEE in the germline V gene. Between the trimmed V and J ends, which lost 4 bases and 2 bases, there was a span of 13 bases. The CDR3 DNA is TGTGCCAGCAGCTCGTCAAAGGCGCCCTACGAGCAGTACTTC. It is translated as CASSSSKAPYEQYF. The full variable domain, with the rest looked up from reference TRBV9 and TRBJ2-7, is DSGVTQTPKHLITATGQRVTLRCSPRSGDLSVYWYQQSLDQGLQFLIQYYNGEERAKGNILERFSAQQFPDLHSELNLSSLELGDSALYFCASSSSKAPYEQYFGPGTRLTVT.

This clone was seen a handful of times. The CDR3 sequence is CASSPRPQGARTEAFF. Here the CDR3 DNA reads TGTGCCAGCAGCCCACGACCACAGGGGGCGAGGACTGAAGCTTTCTTT. V and J are TRBV7-6 and TRBJ1-1; TRBD1 agrees at 9 bases. The V gene end was trimmed by 5 bases and the J gene end by 5 bases; junction bases not matched to a gene: 12. The CDR3 spans 16 residues. Germline V lookup: CDR1 SGHVS, CDR2 FNYEAQ.

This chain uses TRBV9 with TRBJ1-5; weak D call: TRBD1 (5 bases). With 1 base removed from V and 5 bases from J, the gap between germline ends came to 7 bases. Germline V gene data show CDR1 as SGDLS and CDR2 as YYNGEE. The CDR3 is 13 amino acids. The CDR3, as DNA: TGTGCCAGCAGCGTACAGGGTGATCAGCCCCAGCATTTT. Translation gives CASSVQGDQPQHF.

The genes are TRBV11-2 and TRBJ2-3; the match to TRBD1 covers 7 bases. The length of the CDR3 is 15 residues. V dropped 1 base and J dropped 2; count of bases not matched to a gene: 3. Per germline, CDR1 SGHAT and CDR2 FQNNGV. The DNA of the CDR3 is TGTGCCAGCAGCTTAGCAGGGGGTGACACAGATACGCAGTATTTT. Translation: CASSLAGGDTDTQYF.

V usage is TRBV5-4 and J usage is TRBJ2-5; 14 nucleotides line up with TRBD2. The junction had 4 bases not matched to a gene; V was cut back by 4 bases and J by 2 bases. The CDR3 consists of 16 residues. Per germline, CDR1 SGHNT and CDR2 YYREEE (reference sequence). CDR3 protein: CASSKGLAGEQETQYF. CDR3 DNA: TGTGCCAGCAGCAAGGGACTAGCGGGGGAGCAAGAGACCCAGTACTTC.

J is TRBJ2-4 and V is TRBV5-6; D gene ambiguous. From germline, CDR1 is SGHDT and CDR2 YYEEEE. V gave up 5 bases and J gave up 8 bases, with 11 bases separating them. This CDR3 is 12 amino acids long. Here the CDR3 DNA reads TGTGCCAGCAGTAGGAACAGTCACATTCAGTACTTC. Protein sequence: CASSRNSHIQYF.

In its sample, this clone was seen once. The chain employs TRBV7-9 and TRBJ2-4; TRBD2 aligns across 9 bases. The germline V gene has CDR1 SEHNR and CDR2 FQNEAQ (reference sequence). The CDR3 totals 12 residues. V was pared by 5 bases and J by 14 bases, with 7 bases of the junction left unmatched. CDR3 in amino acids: CASSPRGGGEYF. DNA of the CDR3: TGTGCCAGCAGCCCACGGGGCGGGGGGGAGTACTTC.

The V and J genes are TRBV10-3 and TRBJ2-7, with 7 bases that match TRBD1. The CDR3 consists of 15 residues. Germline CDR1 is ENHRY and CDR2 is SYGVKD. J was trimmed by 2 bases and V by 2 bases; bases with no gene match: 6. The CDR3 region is CAISEPQGTAYEQYF. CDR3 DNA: TGTGCCATCAGTGAGCCACAGGGGACAGCCTACGAGCAGTACTTC.

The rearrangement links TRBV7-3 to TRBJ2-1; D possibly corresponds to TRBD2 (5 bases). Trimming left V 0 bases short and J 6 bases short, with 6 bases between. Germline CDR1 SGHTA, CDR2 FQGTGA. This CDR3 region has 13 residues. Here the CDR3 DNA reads TGTGCCAGCAGCTTAACGGAGGTCAATGAGCAGTTCTTC. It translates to CASSLTEVNEQFF.

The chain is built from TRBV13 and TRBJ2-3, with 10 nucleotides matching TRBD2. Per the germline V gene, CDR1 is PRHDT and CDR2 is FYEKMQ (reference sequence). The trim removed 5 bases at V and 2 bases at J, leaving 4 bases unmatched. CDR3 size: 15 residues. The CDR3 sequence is CASSRTSGYTDTQYF. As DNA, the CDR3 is TGTGCCAGCAGCCGGACTAGCGGTTACACAGATACGCAGTATTTT.